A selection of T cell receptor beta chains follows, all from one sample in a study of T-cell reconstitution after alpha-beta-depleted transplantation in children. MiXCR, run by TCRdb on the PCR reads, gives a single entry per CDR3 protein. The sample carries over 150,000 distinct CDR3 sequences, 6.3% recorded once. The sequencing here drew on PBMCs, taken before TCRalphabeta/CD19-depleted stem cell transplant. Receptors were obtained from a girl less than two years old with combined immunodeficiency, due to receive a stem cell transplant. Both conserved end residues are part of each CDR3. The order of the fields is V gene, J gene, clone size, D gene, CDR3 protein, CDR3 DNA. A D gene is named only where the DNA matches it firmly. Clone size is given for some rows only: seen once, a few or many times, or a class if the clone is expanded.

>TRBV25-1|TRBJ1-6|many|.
CASSDRYSPLHF
TGTGCCAGCAGTGACAGGTATTCACCCCTCCACTTT
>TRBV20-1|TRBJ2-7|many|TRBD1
CSAYRGSSVDYEQYF
TGCAGTGCTTACAGGGGTTCGTCGGTTGACTACGAGCAGTACTTC
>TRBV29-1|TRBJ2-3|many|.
CSVGSRMLTDTQYF
TGCAGCGTTGGTTCCCGGATGCTCACAGATACGCAGTATTTT
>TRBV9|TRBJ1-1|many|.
CASSVEGTEAFF
TGTGCCAGCAGCGTAGAGGGCACTGAAGCTTTCTTT
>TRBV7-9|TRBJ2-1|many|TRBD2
CASSLASGSHNEQFF
TGTGCCAGCAGCCTCGCTAGCGGGAGCCACAATGAGCAGTTCTTC
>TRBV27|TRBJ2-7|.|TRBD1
CASSLGIPGTGVYEQYF
TGTGCCAGCAGTTTAGGCATCCCCGGGACAGGGGTCTACGAGCAGTACTTC
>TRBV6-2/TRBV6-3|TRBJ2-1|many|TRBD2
CASSRTSKYNEQFF
TGTGCCAGCAGTCGGACTAGCAAGTACAATGAGCAGTTCTTC
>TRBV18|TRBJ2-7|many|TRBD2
CASSPSGRKNEQYF
TGTGCCAGCTCACCGAGCGGGAGGAAAAACGAGCAGTACTTC
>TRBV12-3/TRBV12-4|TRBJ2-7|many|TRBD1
CASRRTWGTGGYEQYF
TGTGCCAGCAGGAGAACCTGGGGGACAGGTGGCTACGAGCAGTACTTC
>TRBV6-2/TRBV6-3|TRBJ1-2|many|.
CASSTKAYGYTF
TGTGCCAGCAGCACCAAGGCCTATGGCTACACCTTC
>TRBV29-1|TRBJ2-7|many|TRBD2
CSVESGGYEQYF
TGCAGCGTTGAATCGGGGGGCTACGAGCAGTACTTC
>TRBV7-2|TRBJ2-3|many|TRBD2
CASSLAVASGSTDTQYF
TGTGCCAGCAGCTTAGCGGTGGCTAGCGGCAGCACAGATACGCAGTATTTT
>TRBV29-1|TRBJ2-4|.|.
CSVEGRDTTGGYF
TGCAGCGTTGAAGGGAGGGACACGACGGGAGGGTACTTC
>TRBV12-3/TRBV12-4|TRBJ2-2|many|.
CASSFSALTGELFF
TGTGCCAGCAGTTTCTCGGCCCTCACCGGGGAGCTGTTTTTT
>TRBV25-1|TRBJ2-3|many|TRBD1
CASSEFVGQGYTDTQYF
TGTGCCAGCAGTGAATTTGTAGGACAGGGTTACACGGATACGCAGTATTTT
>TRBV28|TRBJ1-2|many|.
CASRPGNYRGYTF
TGTGCCAGCCGACCCGGGAACTATCGTGGCTACACCTTC
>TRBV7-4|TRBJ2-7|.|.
CASSLEEDGAFFFLYEQYF
TGTGCCAGCAGCTTAGAAGAGGATGGGGCTTTTTTTTTTCTCTACGAGCAGTACTTC
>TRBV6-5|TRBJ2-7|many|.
CASSSTGTPYEQYF
TGTGCCAGCAGTTCCACCGGGACGCCCTACGAGCAGTACTTC
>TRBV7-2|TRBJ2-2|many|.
CASSLALNTGELFF
TGTGCCAGCAGTCTTGCGCTCAACACCGGGGAGCTGTTTTTT
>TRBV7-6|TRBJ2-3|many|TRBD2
CASSFSGASTDTQYF
TGTGCCAGCAGCTTCAGCGGGGCTAGCACAGATACGCAGTATTTT
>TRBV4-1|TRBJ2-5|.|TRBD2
CASSQVGASGGLEETQYF
TGCGCCAGCAGCCAAGTCGGGGCTAGCGGGGGCCTCGAAGAGACCCAGTACTTC
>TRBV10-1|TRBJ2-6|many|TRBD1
CASSTRTGAKGANVLTF
TGCGCCAGCAGTACCAGGACAGGGGCGAAGGGGGCCAACGTCCTGACTTTC
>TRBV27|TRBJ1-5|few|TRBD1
CASGDRVNQPQHF
TGTGCCAGCGGCGACAGGGTTAATCAGCCCCAGCATTTT
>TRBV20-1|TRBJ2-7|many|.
CSASGRYEQYF
TGCAGTGCTAGCGGACGGTACGAGCAGTACTTC
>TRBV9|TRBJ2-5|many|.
CASSVGGAYQETQYF
TGTGCCAGCAGCGTAGGGGGGGCCTACCAAGAGACCCAGTACTTC
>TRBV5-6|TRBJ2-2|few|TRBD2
CASRYSSGRTGELFF
TGTGCCAGCAGATACTCTAGCGGGAGGACCGGGGAGCTGTTTTTT
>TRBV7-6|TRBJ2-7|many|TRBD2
CASSPTGLAGGLYEQYF
TGTGCCAGCAGCCCTACGGGTCTAGCGGGAGGGCTTTACGAGCAGTACTTC
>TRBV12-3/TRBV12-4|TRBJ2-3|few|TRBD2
CASSFWPTSGASTDTQYF
TGTGCCAGCAGTTTTTGGCCTACTAGCGGGGCTAGCACAGATACGCAGTATTTT
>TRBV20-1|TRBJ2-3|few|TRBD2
CSAPSGRALIATDTQYF
TGCAGTGCTCCAAGCGGGAGGGCCTTAATCGCCACAGATACGCAGTATTTT
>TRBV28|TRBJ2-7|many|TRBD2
CASSSLSGGFSYEQYF
TGTGCCAGCAGTTCACTTAGCGGGGGCTTCTCCTACGAGCAGTACTTC
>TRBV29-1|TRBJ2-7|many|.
CSATINYEQYF
TGCAGCGCTACAATTAACTACGAGCAGTACTTC
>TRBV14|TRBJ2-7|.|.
CASSQAVEQYF
TGTGCCAGCAGCCAGGCCGTCGAGCAGTACTTC
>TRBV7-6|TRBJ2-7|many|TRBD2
CASSLVASGPEEQYF
TGTGCCAGCAGCTTAGTGGCTAGCGGACCGGAAGAGCAGTACTTC
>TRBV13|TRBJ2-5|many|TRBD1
CASSFTGGIQETQYF
TGTGCCAGCAGCTTCACAGGGGGCATACAAGAGACCCAGTACTTC
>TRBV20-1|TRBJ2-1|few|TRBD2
CSAQFSGRAIISYNEQFF
TGCAGTGCGCAATTTAGCGGGAGGGCCATTATCTCCTACAATGAGCAGTTCTTC
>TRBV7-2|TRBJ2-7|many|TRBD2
CASSLGSSGAFYEQYF
TGTGCCAGCAGCTTAGGGAGTAGCGGGGCCTTTTACGAGCAGTACTTC
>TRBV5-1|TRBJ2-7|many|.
CASSLEPGSYEQYF
TGCGCCAGCAGCTTGGAACCGGGCTCCTACGAGCAGTACTTC
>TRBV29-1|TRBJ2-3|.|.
CSVDSDGGRTDTQYF
TGCAGCGTTGACTCAGATGGGGGGCGGACAGATACGCAGTATTTT